These 23 T cell receptor beta chains originate from one sample sequenced in a study of Graves' ophthalmopathy and Graves' hyperthyroidism. TCR beta CDR3 amplification used RNA transcripts. Scientists carried out first-round RT-PCR using HTBI primers and then a second-round multiplex PCR. From the multiplex PCR reads, TCRdb called clonotypes with MiXCR, one entry per CDR3 protein. The repertoire consists of about 620,000 distinct CDR3 sequences, with 20% to 25% occurring once and the leading ten covering around 6.9%. Sequenced: peripheral blood. The source of these receptors is a woman aged 18-29 years with stable Graves' hyperthyroidism. Some clones in this sample may be carry-over from other donors' samples.

As concerns this clonotype: Since a much larger clone is just one base distant, this may be a read error. V gene TRBV6-2 or TRBV6-3 combines with J gene TRBJ1-5; D unresolved. The CDR3 loop spans 14 amino acids. Germline V gene lookup returns CDR1 MNHEY and CDR2 SVGEGT. CDR3 sequence reads: CASSFRTQDQPQRF. The CDR3 DNA reads as TGTGCCAGCAGTTTCAGGACCCAAGATCAGCCCCAGCGTTTT.

The chain combines TRBV11-2 with TRBJ1-2; 9 nucleotides line up with TRBD1. Germline V gives CDR1 SGHAT, CDR2 FQNNGV. The CDR3 has 15 amino acids. The V and J ends lost 6 bases and 8 bases, in that order; junction bases with no gene match: 13. The DNA of the CDR3 is TGTGCCAGCAGTTTGGTCCTCGGGACAGGGAAAGGCTACACCTTC. This codes for CASSLVLGTGKGYTF.

This clonotype has only a few counts. The chain combines TRBV3-1 with TRBJ1-1; D gene unclear. CDR3 length equals 13 residues. Per the germline V gene, CDR1 is LGHDT and CDR2 is YNNKEL (reference sequence). V shed 1 base and J shed 8 bases, with 11 bases lying between them. CDR3 residues: CASSQGYGSEAFF. CDR3 DNA sequence: TGTGCCAGCAGCCAAGGTTACGGATCCGAAGCTTTCTTT.

V gene TRBV6-4 combines with J gene TRBJ1-5; perhaps TRBD1 as D (6 bases). The CDR3 runs to 20 residues. V lost 4 bases and J lost 0, with 25 bases in between. Germline V gene lookup returns CDR1 MRHNA and CDR2 SNTAGT. The chain's CDR3 is CASSGGVGGQSVYSNQPQHF. Here the CDR3 DNA reads TGTGCCAGCAGTGGAGGGGTAGGGGGGCAAAGCGTATATAGCAATCAGCCCCAGCATTTT.

This clonotype has a count of ten or more. The gene calls are TRBV28 and TRBJ1-2; D remains unclear. The V gene's germline CDR1 is MDHEN and CDR2 SYDVKM. This CDR3 region has 13 residues. V was shortened by 3 bases and J by 7 bases, with 12 bases between the two germline ends. CDR3 DNA sequence: TGTGCCAGCAGTTTGCCCTTCCTCCCTGGCTACACCTTC. It translates to CASSLPFLPGYTF.

This clonotype was counted many times. This sequence joins TRBV7-3 and TRBJ1-1, with D possibly matching TRBD1 (5 bases). This CDR3 spans 14 amino acids. CDR1 is SGHTA and CDR2 is FQGTGA in the germline V gene. The V end lost 5 bases, the J end lost 0 bases, and 10 bases lay between the germline ends. CDR3 loop: CASSQGNLNTEAFF. The CDR3 bases are TGTGCCAGCAGCCAGGGCAACCTGAACACTGAAGCTTTCTTT.

This clonotype was counted many times. The rearrangement links TRBV7-8 to TRBJ1-5, with D perhaps TRBD1 (5 bases). Germline loops: CDR1 SGHVS, CDR2 FQNEAQ. The CDR3 runs 12 residues. V was shortened by 10 bases and J by 2 bases, with 9 bases between the two germline ends. The CDR3 nucleotides read TGTGCCACTCAACAGGGCAATCAGCCCCAGCATTTT. The encoded protein is CATQQGNQPQHF.

A remark on this clonotype: A much larger clone differs from this one at a single base, so this may be a read error. The V gene is TRBV19, the J gene TRBJ1-5, with D possibly TRBD1 on 5 matching bases. V lost 7 bases and J 5 bases, leaving 21 bases between the germline ends. CDR3 size: 16 residues. Per the germline V gene, CDR1 is LNHDA and CDR2 is SQIVND (reference sequence). CDR3 bases: TGTGCCAGTACCACCTCGGCCAGGGCGGGTTATCAGCCCCAGCATTTT. Amino acid sequence: CASTTSARAGYQPQHF.

This sequence joins TRBV7-3 and TRBJ2-1; D may be TRBD2 (5 bases). CDR1 and CDR2 (germline): SGHTA, FQGTGA. The CDR3 runs to 14 residues. Between the trimmed V and J ends, which lost 4 bases and 2 bases, there was a span of 9 bases. The CDR3 region is CASSSEGAYNEQFF. CDR3 nucleotides: TGTGCCAGCAGCTCCGAGGGCGCCTACAATGAGCAGTTCTTC.

V gene TRBV12-3 or TRBV12-4 combines with J gene TRBJ1-5, with D maybe TRBD1 (5 bases). Trimming took 7 bases from V and 0 from J, leaving 16 bases between them. The CDR3 is 16 amino acids. The CDR3 coding sequence is TGTGCCAGCATGCTTTCAGGGCCGTATAGCAATCAGCCCCAGCATTTT. Protein: CASMLSGPYSNQPQHF.

The genes are TRBV6-5 and TRBJ1-1, with 9 nucleotides matching TRBD1. CDR3 length: 15 residues. The junction had 8 bases not matched to a gene; V was cut back by 2 bases and J by 7 bases. From germline, CDR1 is MNHEY and CDR2 SVGAGI. CDR3 bases: TGTGCCAGCAGTTACGGGACAGGGAATCCATTTGAAGCTTTCTTT. Its translation: CASSYGTGNPFEAFF.

The chain joins TRBV5-1 to TRBJ2-5; D may be TRBD1 or TRBD2 (5 bases each). Trimming removed 3 bases from V and 5 bases from J, with 14 bases in between. The germline V gene encodes CDR1 SGHRS and CDR2 YFSETQ. There are 14 residues in the CDR3. CDR3 loop: CASSWEGTGETQYF. CDR3 DNA sequence: TGCGCCAGCAGCTGGGAAGGGACGGGGGAGACCCAGTACTTC.

This clonotype came up many times. The chain links TRBV6-1 to TRBJ1-5; D is ambiguous. The germline V and J ends were trimmed by 0 bases and 0 bases, with 6 bases remaining between them. Germline V lookup: CDR1 MNHNS, CDR2 SASEGT. The CDR3 is 15 residues long. CDR3 coding DNA: TGTGCCAGCAGTGAAGCGTTAAGTAGCAATCAGCCCCAGCATTTT. Its protein is CASSEALSSNQPQHF.

This clonotype was counted ten times or more. The V call is TRBV2, the J call TRBJ1-2, with 7 bases identical to TRBD1. CDR1 and CDR2 (germline): SNHLY, FYNNEI. This CDR3 is built from 14 residues. V trimming: 6 bases; J trimming: 6 bases; junction bases outside the gene matches: 10. DNA of the CDR3: TGTGCCAGCAGAGAGTCGACAGGGTCGGATGGCTACACCTTC. As protein: CASRESTGSDGYTF.

Points on this clonotype: This may stem from a read error, because a much larger clone lies one nucleotide away. J is TRBJ1-1 and V is TRBV2, with 7 bases aligning to TRBD1. Per the germline V gene, CDR1 is SNHLY and CDR2 is FYNNEI. The CDR3 runs 15 residues. The CDR3 is CASSETRGAKYEACF. The DNA for the CDR3 is TGTGCCAGCAGTGAAACCAGGGGGGCTAAATATGAAGCTTGCTTT.

In this sample, this clonotype turned up many times. This chain uses TRBV2 with TRBJ1-3; 7 nucleotides match TRBD1. The CDR3 runs 14 residues. The trim removed 10 bases at V and 2 bases at J, leaving 8 bases unmatched. Germline V CDR1 and CDR2: SNHLY, FYNNEI. CDR3 coding DNA: TGTGCCACCGCGACAGGGTTGGCTGGAAACACCATATATTTT. Its translation is CATATGLAGNTIYF.

This clonotype was counted many times. The J gene is TRBJ2-5, the V gene TRBV18; 14 bases align to TRBD2. From germline, CDR1 is KGHSH and CDR2 LQKENI. CDR3 length equals 18 residues. After removal of 4 bases from V and 1 base from J, the junction contained 8 bases not matched to a gene. DNA for the CDR3: TGTGCCAGCTCACAAGGACTAGCGGGGGGCGCCCTCCAAGAGACCCAGTACTTC. Its translation: CASSQGLAGGALQETQYF.

This clonotype was seen repeatedly, ten times or more. This rearrangement joins TRBV5-1 to TRBJ1-1; TRBD1 agrees at 8 bases. V was clipped by 3 bases and J by 2 bases; unmatched bases: 6. There are 15 residues in the CDR3. Germline V CDR1 and CDR2: SGHRS, YFSETQ. The CDR3 nucleotides are TGCGCCAGCAGCTCACAACAGGGGGTTAACACTGAAGCTTTCTTT. This translates into CASSSQQGVNTEAFF.

This chain joins TRBV12-3 or TRBV12-4 and TRBJ2-7; possible D gene TRBD1, 5 bases. Trimming cost V 4 bases and J 6 bases, with 10 bases left between them. The CDR3 spans 12 residues. The CDR3 DNA is TGTGCCAGCAGTTCCGCAGGGCCCGAGCAGTACTTC. Its translation is CASSSAGPEQYF.

This clonotype occurred a few times. The genes are TRBV2 and TRBJ2-2; tentatively, D is TRBD1 (6 bases). In germline, CDR1 is SNHLY, CDR2 FYNNEI. This CDR3 region has 14 residues. The V end was cut by 5 bases, the J end by 7 bases, with 14 bases between. Written as DNA, the CDR3 is TGTGCCAGCAGTAAGCTAGGGGGAGTCGGGGAGCTGTTTTTT. Its protein product is CASSKLGGVGELFF.

The table lists this clonotype with a few counts. V usage is TRBV6-1 and J usage is TRBJ2-7, with 8 bases that match TRBD2. CDR1 is MNHNS, CDR2 SASEGT, per germline. The CDR3 contains 13 residues. The V segment lost 7 bases and the J segment 5 bases; nucleotides outside the gene matches: 7. CDR3 protein: CASKLAVIDEQYF. CDR3 nucleotide sequence: TGTGCCAGCAAACTAGCGGTGATCGACGAGCAGTACTTC.

The sample holds a few counts of this clonotype. The chain couples TRBV12-3 or TRBV12-4 to TRBJ1-3; D is unclear. The CDR3 is 13 amino acids. V gave up 0 bases and J gave up 5 bases, with 5 bases separating them. The CDR3 DNA sequence: TGTGCCAGCAGTTTAGCGGAGAGAAACACCATATATTTT. This sequence encodes CASSLAERNTIYF.

This clonotype was seen at least ten times. This chain links TRBV28 with TRBJ2-5; possible D gene TRBD1, 6 bases. V was pared by 8 bases and J by 0 bases, with 7 bases between. Germline V gene lookup returns CDR1 MDHEN and CDR2 SYDVKM. The CDR3 covers 12 residues. The CDR3 DNA reads TGTGCCAGCCGACAGGACCAAGAGACCCAGTACTTC. Protein sequence: CASRQDQETQYF.